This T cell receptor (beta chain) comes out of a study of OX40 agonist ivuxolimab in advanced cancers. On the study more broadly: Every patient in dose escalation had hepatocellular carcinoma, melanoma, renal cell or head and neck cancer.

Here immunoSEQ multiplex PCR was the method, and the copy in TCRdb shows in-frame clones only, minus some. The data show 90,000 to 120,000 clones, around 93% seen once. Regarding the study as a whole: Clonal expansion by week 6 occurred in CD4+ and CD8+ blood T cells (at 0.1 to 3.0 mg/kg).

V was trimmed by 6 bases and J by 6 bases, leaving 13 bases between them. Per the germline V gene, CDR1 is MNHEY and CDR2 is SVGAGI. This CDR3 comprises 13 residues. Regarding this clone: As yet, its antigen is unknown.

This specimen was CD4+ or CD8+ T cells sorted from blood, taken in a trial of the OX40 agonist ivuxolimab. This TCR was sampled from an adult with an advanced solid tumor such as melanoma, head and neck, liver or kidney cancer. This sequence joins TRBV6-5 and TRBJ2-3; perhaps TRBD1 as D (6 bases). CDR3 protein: CASSPTGLDTQYF. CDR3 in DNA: TGTGCCAGCAGCCCCACAGGGTTGGATACGCAGTATTTT.